Each of the 20 T cell receptor beta chains below was sequenced from the same sample in a study of T cells in narcolepsy. The table came from immunoSEQ multiplex PCR; TCRdb's copy has only in-frame clones and leaves some out. The sample lists under 35,000 clones; around 80% were seen once. Sequencing was done on a sample of memory (CD45RA-) CD4+ T cells from blood. These receptors were taken from a human donor in good health.

The rearrangement uses TRBV11-2 and TRBJ2-5, with 10 bases aligning to TRBD2. The CDR3 sequence is 14 residues long. Germline lookup yields CDR1 SGHAT and CDR2 FQNNGV. With V trimmed by 4 bases and J by 5 bases, 4 bases remained unmatched. The CDR3 region is CASSSSTSGETQYF. DNA for the CDR3: TGTGCCAGCAGCTCGTCGACTAGCGGGGAGACCCAGTACTTC.

The chain combines TRBV5-1 with TRBJ2-3; D remains unclear. Trimming cost V 0 bases and J 2 bases, with 7 bases left between them. The germline gives CDR1 SGHRS, CDR2 YFSETQ. The CDR3 spans 14 residues. In DNA, the CDR3 is TGCGCCAGCAGCTTGGGCGACTTCACAGATACGCAGTATTTT. This sequence encodes CASSLGDFTDTQYF.

V gene TRBV28 combines with J gene TRBJ1-6, with 7 bases that match TRBD1. CDR1 is MDHEN, CDR2 SYDVKM, per germline. Losses at the gene ends were 6 bases for V and 0 bases for J; bases not matched to a gene: 11. The CDR3 runs to 18 residues. The CDR3 loop reads CASSKTVGDSSYNSPLHF. CDR3 DNA: TGTGCCAGCAGCAAAACAGTAGGGGACAGCTCCTATAATTCACCCCTCCACTTT.

This clone was recorded only once. This chain connects TRBV5-1 to TRBJ2-1; TRBD2 matches at 8 bases. The CDR3 is 15 amino acids. The J segment lost 3 bases and the V segment lost 6 bases, leaving 8 bases of the junction unmatched. Per the germline V gene, CDR1 is SGHRS and CDR2 is YFSETQ. For the CDR3, the DNA is TGCGCCAGCACGGAAGCGGGAGATAGCTACAATGAGCAGTTCTTC. Its translation is CASTEAGDSYNEQFF.

The genes are TRBV5-5 and TRBJ1-5, with TRBD1 identical over 8 bases. In germline, CDR1 is SGHKS, CDR2 YYEKEE (reference sequence). The CDR3 sequence is 20 residues long. J was trimmed by 0 bases and V by 2 bases; bases with no gene match: 16. The CDR3 DNA sequence: TGTGCCAGCAGCTTTCATCCTGTGGGGACAGGTGCTTATAGCAATCAGCCCCAGCATTTT. Its protein is CASSFHPVGTGAYSNQPQHF.

The chain is built from TRBV5-6 and TRBJ1-3; D unclear. The CDR3 spans 18 residues. V shed 0 bases and J shed 0 bases, with 16 bases lying between them. CDR1 and CDR2 from the germline V gene are SGHDT and YYEEEE. CDR3 in amino acids: CASSLASASSYSGNTIYF. The CDR3 DNA is TGTGCCAGCAGCTTGGCCTCGGCCTCTTCCTACTCTGGAAACACCATATATTTT.

The chain employs TRBV11-2 and TRBJ2-1; D might be TRBD2 (6 bases). V lost 4 bases, J lost 6 bases, and 7 bases lay in between. This CDR3 is 12 amino acids long. CDR1 SGHAT and CDR2 FQNNGV come from the germline V gene. Here the CDR3 DNA reads TGTGCCAGCAGCTCCGGGGGCAATGAGCAGTTCTTC. This translates into CASSSGGNEQFF.

V and J are TRBV18 and TRBJ2-3; D not certain. CDR3 size: 13 residues. Deletions cut 2 bases from V and 2 bases from J, with 5 bases between. Germline-derived CDR1 and CDR2 are KGHSH and LQKENI. CDR3 DNA sequence: TGTGCCAGCTCACCAGACTTCACAGATACGCAGTATTTT. It is translated as CASSPDFTDTQYF.

The chain combines TRBV6-6 with TRBJ2-3; TRBD1 is a possible D gene (5 bases). Per the germline V gene, CDR1 is MNHNY and CDR2 is SVGAGI (reference sequence). Trimming left V 5 bases short and J 2 bases short, with 14 bases between. This CDR3 has 15 amino acids. The CDR3 protein is CASSGKRQSTDTQYF. CDR3 sequence (DNA): TGTGCCAGCAGTGGGAAGAGACAGTCCACAGATACGCAGTATTTT.

The chain has TRBV15 and TRBJ2-7; D gene uncertain. The CDR3 totals 15 residues. Trimming pared 0 bases from V and 4 bases from J, leaving 13 bases between. Germline assignment: CDR1 LNHNV and CDR2 YYDKDF (reference sequence). The CDR3 region has the DNA TGTGCCACCAGCAGAGACTGGTCACCTCAGTACGAGCAGTACTTC. Residues: CATSRDWSPQYEQYF.

V and J are TRBV5-6 and TRBJ2-2; D is possibly TRBD1 (6 bases). The CDR3 runs 16 residues. V lost 0 bases, J lost 2 bases, and 11 bases lay in between. Per the germline V gene, CDR1 is SGHDT and CDR2 is YYEEEE. The CDR3 is CASSLAGTLNTGELFF. CDR3 nucleotide sequence: TGTGCCAGCAGCTTGGCCGGGACACTCAACACCGGGGAGCTGTTTTTT.

This clone was seen a handful of times. The chain is built from TRBV7-2 and TRBJ2-5; perhaps TRBD2 as D (6 bases). The J call may be faulty, since TRBJ2-7 better matches the DNA end. CDR3 size: 13 residues. Germline V gene data show CDR1 as SGHTA and CDR2 as FQGNSA. The CDR3 sequence is CASSAVRGYEQYF. In DNA form, the CDR3 reads TGTGCCAGCAGCGCCGTGCGGGGATACGAGCAGTACTTC.

The J gene is TRBJ2-3, the V gene TRBV5-1; D unclear. V lost 3 bases, J lost 0 bases, and 14 bases lay in between. The CDR3 is 16 residues long. Germline V gene data show CDR1 as SGHRS and CDR2 as YFSETQ. The CDR3 coding sequence is TGCGCCAGCAGCTCCGGCGGCGCGGCTAGCACAGATACGCAGTATTTT. Encoded protein: CASSSGGAASTDTQYF.

This clone appeared once. The V gene is TRBV27, the J gene TRBJ2-5, with TRBD2 matching over 10 bases. The length of the CDR3 is 20 residues. With V trimmed by 7 bases and J by 2 bases, 22 bases remained unmatched. Per germline, CDR1 MNHEY and CDR2 SMNVEV (reference sequence). The CDR3 is CASTLFLGLADRPHQETQYF. The DNA for the CDR3 is TGTGCCAGCACGCTATTCCTCGGACTAGCGGACCGCCCCCATCAAGAGACCCAGTACTTC.

The chain joins TRBV7-2 to TRBJ2-5, with D hard to call. Germline CDR1 SGHTA, CDR2 FQGNSA. This CDR3 region has 15 residues. V was pared by 5 bases and J by 1 base, with 14 bases between. The CDR3 DNA follows: TGTGCCAGCAGCGCACAAGGATGGGCCCAAGAGACCCAGTACTTC. Its translation: CASSAQGWAQETQYF.

The chain joins TRBV5-1 to TRBJ1-3; D gene ambiguous. Trimming pared 2 bases from V and 1 base from J, leaving 13 bases between. Per the germline V gene, CDR1 is SGHRS and CDR2 is YFSETQ. There are 16 residues in the CDR3. The CDR3 is CASSFERATSGNTIYF. DNA of the CDR3: TGCGCCAGCAGCTTTGAAAGGGCAACTTCTGGAAACACCATATATTTT.

The chain carries TRBV9 and TRBJ1-1; D is unresolved. The CDR3 is made up of 13 amino acids. Germline V gene data show CDR1 as SGDLS and CDR2 as YYNGEE. Trimming took 4 bases from V and 2 from J, leaving 9 bases between them. The CDR3 sequence is CASSFGHNTEAFF. DNA of the CDR3: TGTGCCAGCAGCTTTGGGCATAACACTGAAGCTTTCTTT.

The chain links TRBV5-8 to TRBJ1-2; 8 bases fit TRBD1. The CDR3 extends over 15 amino acids. Germline lookup yields CDR1 SGHTS and CDR2 YDEGEE. V shed 4 bases, J shed 4 bases, and the junction held 9 bases outside the gene matches. The CDR3 loop reads CASSRRDRSRYGYTF. In DNA form, the CDR3 reads TGTGCCAGCAGCCGCCGGGACAGGAGTCGCTATGGCTACACCTTC.

This clone was counted between two and nine times. The V gene is TRBV10-3, the J gene TRBJ1-5; D possibly corresponds to TRBD1 (5 bases). The CDR3 is 16 residues long. Germline CDR1 ENHRY, CDR2 SYGVKD. Trimming took off 4 bases at V and 1 base at J, with 14 bases between the two ends. The CDR3 coding sequence is TGTGCCATCAGTGCCTCAGGGCGCGGGAGCAATCAGCCCCAGCATTTT. It yields the protein CAISASGRGSNQPQHF.

The J gene is TRBJ2-1, the V gene TRBV5-1; D might be TRBD1 (5 bases). Between the trimmed V and J ends, which lost 2 bases and 7 bases, there was a span of 16 bases. Germline V gives CDR1 SGHRS, CDR2 YFSETQ. The CDR3 covers 15 residues. The CDR3, as DNA: TGCGCCAGCAGCTTTCGGACCCGTGCAGGGAATGAGCAGTTCTTC. Its protein is CASSFRTRAGNEQFF.